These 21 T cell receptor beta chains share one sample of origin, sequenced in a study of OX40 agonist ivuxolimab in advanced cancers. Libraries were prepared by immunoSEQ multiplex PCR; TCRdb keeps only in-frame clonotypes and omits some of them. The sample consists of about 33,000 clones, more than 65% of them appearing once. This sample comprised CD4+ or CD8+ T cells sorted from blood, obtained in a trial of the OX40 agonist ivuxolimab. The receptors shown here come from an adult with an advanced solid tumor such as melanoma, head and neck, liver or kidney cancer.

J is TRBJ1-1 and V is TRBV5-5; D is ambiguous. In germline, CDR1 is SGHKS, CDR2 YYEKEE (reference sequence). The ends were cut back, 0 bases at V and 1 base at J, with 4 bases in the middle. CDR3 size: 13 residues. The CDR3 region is CASSLETNTEAFF. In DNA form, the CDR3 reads TGTGCCAGCAGCTTGGAGACGAACACTGAAGCTTTCTTT.

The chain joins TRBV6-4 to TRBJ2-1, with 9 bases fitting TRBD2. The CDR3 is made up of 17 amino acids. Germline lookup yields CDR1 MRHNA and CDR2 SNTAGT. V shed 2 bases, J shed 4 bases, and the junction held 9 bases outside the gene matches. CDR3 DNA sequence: TGTGCCAGCAGTGACGTTTTGGCTAGCGGGGCGTACAATGAGCAGTTCTTC. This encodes CASSDVLASGAYNEQFF.

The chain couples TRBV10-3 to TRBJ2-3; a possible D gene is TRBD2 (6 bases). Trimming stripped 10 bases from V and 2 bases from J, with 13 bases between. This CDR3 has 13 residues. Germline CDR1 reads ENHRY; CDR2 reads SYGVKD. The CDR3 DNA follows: TGTGCCAGCGGGGTTAATCCCACAGATACGCAGTATTTT. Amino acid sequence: CASGVNPTDTQYF.

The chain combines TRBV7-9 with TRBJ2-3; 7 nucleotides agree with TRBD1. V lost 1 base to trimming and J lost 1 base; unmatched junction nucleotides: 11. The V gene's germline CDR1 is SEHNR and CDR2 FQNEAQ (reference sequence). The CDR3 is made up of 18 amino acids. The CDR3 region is CASSLGGFRDSGTDTQYF. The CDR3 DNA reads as TGTGCCAGCAGCTTAGGGGGCTTCCGGGACAGTGGCACAGATACGCAGTATTTT.

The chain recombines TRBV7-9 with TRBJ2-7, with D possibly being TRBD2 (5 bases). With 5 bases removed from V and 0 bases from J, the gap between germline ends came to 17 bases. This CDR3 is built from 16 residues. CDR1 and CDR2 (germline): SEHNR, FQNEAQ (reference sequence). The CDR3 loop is CASSPSGRGFSYEQYF. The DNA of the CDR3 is TGTGCCAGCAGCCCGTCAGGACGGGGATTCTCCTACGAGCAGTACTTC.

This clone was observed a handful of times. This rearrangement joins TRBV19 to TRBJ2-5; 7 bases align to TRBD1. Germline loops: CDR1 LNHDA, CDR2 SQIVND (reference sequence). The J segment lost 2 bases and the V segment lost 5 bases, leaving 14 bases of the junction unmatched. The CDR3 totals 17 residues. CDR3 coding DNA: TGTGCCAGTAGTGAGCTACAGGGGATAGGTGATCAAGAGACCCAGTACTTC. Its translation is CASSELQGIGDQETQYF.

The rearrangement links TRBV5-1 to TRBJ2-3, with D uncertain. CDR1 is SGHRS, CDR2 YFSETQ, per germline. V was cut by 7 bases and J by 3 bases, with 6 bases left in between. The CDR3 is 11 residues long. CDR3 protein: CASFGTDTQYF. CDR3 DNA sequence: TGCGCCAGCTTCGGAACAGATACGCAGTATTTT.

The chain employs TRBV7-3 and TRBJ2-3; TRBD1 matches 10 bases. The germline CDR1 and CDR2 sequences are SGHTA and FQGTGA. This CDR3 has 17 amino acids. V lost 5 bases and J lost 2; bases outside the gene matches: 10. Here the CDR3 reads CASSATRDRGVTDTQYF. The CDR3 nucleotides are TGTGCCAGCAGCGCTACCCGGGACAGGGGAGTCACAGATACGCAGTATTTT.

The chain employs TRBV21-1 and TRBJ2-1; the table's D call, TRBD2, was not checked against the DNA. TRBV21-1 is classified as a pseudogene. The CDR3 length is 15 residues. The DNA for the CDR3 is TGTGCCAGCAGCAAAGGTTGGAGGGTCTACAATGAGCAGTTCTTC. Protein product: CASSKGWRVYNEQFF.

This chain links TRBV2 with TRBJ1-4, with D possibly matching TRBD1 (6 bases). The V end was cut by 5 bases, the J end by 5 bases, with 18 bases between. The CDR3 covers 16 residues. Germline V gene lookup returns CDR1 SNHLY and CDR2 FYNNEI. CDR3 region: CASSRGTGNVNEKLFF. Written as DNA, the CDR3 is TGTGCCAGCAGTCGGGGAACAGGGAATGTAAATGAAAAACTGTTTTTT.

The CDR3 protein is CASSLVGSEQYF. The CDR3 DNA reads TGTGCCAGCAGCTTAGTAGGGTCTGAGCAGTACTTC. The gene calls are TRBV7-9 and TRBJ2-5; no clear D. V gave up 1 base and J gave up 11 bases, with 11 bases separating them. Looked up from germline, CDR1 is SEHNR and CDR2 is FQNEAQ (reference sequence). This CDR3 has 12 residues.

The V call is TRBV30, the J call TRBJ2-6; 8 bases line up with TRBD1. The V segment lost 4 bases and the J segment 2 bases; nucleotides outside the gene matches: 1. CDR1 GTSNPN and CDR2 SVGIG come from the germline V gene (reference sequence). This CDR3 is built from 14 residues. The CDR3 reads CAWTGGAGANVLTF. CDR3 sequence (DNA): TGTGCCTGGACAGGGGGCGCTGGGGCCAACGTCCTGACTTTC.

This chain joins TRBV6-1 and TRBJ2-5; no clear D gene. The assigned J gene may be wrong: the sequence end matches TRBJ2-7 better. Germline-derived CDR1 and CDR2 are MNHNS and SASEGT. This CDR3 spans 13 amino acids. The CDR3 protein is CASSVEKLYEQYF. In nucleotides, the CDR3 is TGTGCCAGCAGTGTAGAAAAACTCTACGAGCAGTACTTC.

CDR3 sequence (DNA): TGTGCCAGCGAGAAACAGGGAAACACCATATATTTT. Protein product: CASEKQGNTIYF. The chain carries TRBV6-5 and TRBJ1-3; D unresolved. V lost 8 bases and J lost 4, with 9 bases in between. The CDR3 is 12 amino acids. Germline CDR1 MNHEY, CDR2 SVGAGI.

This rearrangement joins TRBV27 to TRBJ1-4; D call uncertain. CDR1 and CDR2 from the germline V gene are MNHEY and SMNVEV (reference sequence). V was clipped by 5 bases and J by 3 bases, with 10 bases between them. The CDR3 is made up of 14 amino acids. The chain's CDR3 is CASSGGGANEKLFF. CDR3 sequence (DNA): TGTGCCAGCAGTGGCGGTGGGGCTAATGAAAAACTGTTTTTT.

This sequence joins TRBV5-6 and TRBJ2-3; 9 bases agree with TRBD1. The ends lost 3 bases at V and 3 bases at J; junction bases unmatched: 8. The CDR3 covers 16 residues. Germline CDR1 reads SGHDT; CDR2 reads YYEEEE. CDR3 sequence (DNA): TGTGCCAGCAGCTGGGATCCCGGACAGGGGACAGATACGCAGTATTTT. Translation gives CASSWDPGQGTDTQYF. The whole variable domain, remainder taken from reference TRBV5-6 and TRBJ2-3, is DAGVTQSPTHLIKTRGQQVTLRCSPKSGHDTVSWYQQALGQGPQFIFQYYEEEERQRGNFPDRFSGHQFPNYSSELNVNALLLGDSALYLCASSWDPGQGTDTQYFGPGTRLTVL.

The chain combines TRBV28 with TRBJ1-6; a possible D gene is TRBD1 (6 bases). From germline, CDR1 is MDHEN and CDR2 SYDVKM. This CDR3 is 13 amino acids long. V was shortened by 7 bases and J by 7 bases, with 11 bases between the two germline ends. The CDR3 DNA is TGTGCCAGCATCAGGGGATGGAATTCACCCCTCCACTTT. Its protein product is CASIRGWNSPLHF.

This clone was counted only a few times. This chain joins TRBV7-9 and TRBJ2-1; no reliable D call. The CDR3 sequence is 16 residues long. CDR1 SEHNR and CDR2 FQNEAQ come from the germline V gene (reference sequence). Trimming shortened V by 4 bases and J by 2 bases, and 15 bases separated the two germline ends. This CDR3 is CASSSLGSVPYNEQFF. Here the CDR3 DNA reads TGTGCCAGCAGCTCCCTAGGAAGCGTCCCCTACAATGAGCAGTTCTTC.

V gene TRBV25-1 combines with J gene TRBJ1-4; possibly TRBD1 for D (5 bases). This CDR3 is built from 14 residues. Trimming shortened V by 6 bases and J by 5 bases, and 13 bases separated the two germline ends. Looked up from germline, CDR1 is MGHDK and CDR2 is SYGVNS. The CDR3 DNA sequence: TGTGCCAGCAGACTGACAGCCGTCAATGAAAAACTGTTTTTT. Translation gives CASRLTAVNEKLFF.

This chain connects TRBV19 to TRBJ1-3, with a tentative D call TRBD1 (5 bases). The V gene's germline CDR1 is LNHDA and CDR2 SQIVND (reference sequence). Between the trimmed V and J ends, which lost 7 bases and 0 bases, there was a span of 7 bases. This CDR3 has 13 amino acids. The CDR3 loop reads CASTRGSGNTIYF. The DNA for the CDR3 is TGTGCCAGTACTAGGGGCTCTGGAAACACCATATATTTT.

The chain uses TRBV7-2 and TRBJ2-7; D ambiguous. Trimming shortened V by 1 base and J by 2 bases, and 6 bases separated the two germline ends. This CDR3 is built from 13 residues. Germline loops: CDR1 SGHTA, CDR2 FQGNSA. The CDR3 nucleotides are TGTGCCAGCAGCTTAGTGGCAGCCTACGAGCAGTACTTC. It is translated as CASSLVAAYEQYF.